The sequence of this T cell receptor (beta chain) was determined in a study of OX40 agonist ivuxolimab in advanced cancers. The protocol was immunoSEQ multiplex PCR, while the TCRdb copy is restricted to in-frame clones and leaves out a portion. There are almost 70,000 clones in the sample; approximately 90% occur only once, and around 8.2% lies in the top ten. Patients with a history of autoimmune disease or on systemic immunosuppression were excluded. The ends lost 0 bases at V and 0 bases at J; junction bases unmatched: 0. This CDR3 has 14 amino acids. Per the germline V gene, CDR1 is SGHRS and CDR2 is YFSETQ.

Sequences were derived from CD4+ or CD8+ T cells sorted from blood, sampled in a trial of the OX40 agonist ivuxolimab. The clonotype originates from an adult with an advanced solid tumor such as melanoma, head and neck, liver or kidney cancer. This chain connects TRBV5-1 to TRBJ2-7; 7 nucleotides match TRBD1. The CDR3 reads CASSLGQGSYEQYF. CDR3 DNA: TGCGCCAGCAGCTTGGGACAGGGCTCCTACGAGCAGTACTTC. The full variable domain, rest sourced from reference TRBV5-1 and TRBJ2-7, is KAGVTQTPRYLIKTRGQQVTLSCSPISGHRSVSWYQQTPGQGLQFLFEYFSETQRNKGNFPGRFSGRQFSNSRSEMNVSTLELGDSALYLCASSLGQGSYEQYFGPGTRLTVT.